Below are 2 T cell receptor beta chains sequenced from a single sample in a study of CD4 T cells in relation to SARS-CoV-2 and coronaviruses. The antigens these receptors bind are not known. Before the COVID-19 pandemic, during about 2010-2019, CD4+ T cells were taken from unexposed donors. CD4+ T cells were isolated from the cells after 10 days of culture. The data were produced by immunoSEQ multiplex PCR, yet TCRdb's version contains in-frame clones alone and is incomplete. The repertoire has about 23,000 clones, approximately 82% of them found once; the top ten carry 29%. Sequences were obtained from CD4+ T cells from PBMCs, cultured in vitro. These receptors all come from a human donor in good health.

V and J are TRBV6-1 and TRBJ1-1, with D perhaps matching TRBD1 (6 bases). Germline CDR1 reads MNHNS; CDR2 reads SASEGT. Trimming shortened V by 2 bases and J by 1 base, and 14 bases separated the two germline ends. This CDR3 has 16 residues. The CDR3 bases are TGTGCCAGCAGTGAAATAGGGGGACGGGGGAACACTGAAGCTTTCTTT. It translates to CASSEIGGRGNTEAFF.

V and J are TRBV3-1 (or the pseudogene TRBV3-2) and TRBJ2-3, with 11 bases fitting TRBD2. Germline-derived CDR1 and CDR2 are LGHDT and YNNKEL (reference sequence). J was trimmed by 2 bases and V by 0 bases; bases with no gene match: 10. This CDR3 comprises 19 residues. CDR3: CASSQDPMTSGALTDTQYF. CDR3 DNA: TGTGCCAGCAGCCAAGATCCTATGACTAGCGGGGCTCTCACAGATACGCAGTATTTT.